Listed below are T cell receptor beta chains from one sample, sequenced in a study of PD-1 blockade in classical Hodgkin lymphoma. Profiled with immunoSEQ multiplex PCR; TCRdb holds only in-frame clones, not every one. The table records around 44,000 clones, roughly 86% of them present only once. The sequenced sample was peripheral blood mononuclear cells (PBMCs), obtained before the second cycle of nivolumab. The receptors were sampled from a human donor with classical Hodgkin lymphoma. Both conserved end residues are part of each CDR3. The D gene is left open where the match is weak. For some rows the clone size is stated as once, few or many, or as a class when expanded; others skip it.

>15|-|TRBV11-2|-|TRBJ2-5
CASSLDLGAGETQYF
TGTGCCAGCAGCTTAGATTTGGGGGCCGGAGAGACCCAGTACTTC
>13|-|TRBV4-2|-|TRBJ2-4
CASSQDRWNIQYF
TGTGCCAGCAGCCAAGATCGGTGGAACATTCAGTACTTC
>16|-|TRBV18|-|TRBJ2-5
CASSPQRNAGGETQYF
TGTGCCAGCTCACCACAGAGGAACGCGGGCGGGGAGACCCAGTACTTC
>15|TRBD2|TRBV4-2|-|TRBJ2-7
CASSQEPAGGYEQYF
TGTGCCAGCAGCCAAGAGCCAGCGGGAGGGTACGAGCAGTACTTC
>14|TRBD1|TRBV11-2|-|TRBJ2-2
CASSVGQGSGELFF
TGTGCCAGCAGCGTCGGACAGGGGAGCGGGGAGCTGTTTTTT
>13|TRBD1|TRBV28|-|TRBJ1-2
CASSGGQGFGYTF
TGTGCCAGCAGTGGGGGACAGGGGTTTGGCTACACCTTC
>16|TRBD2|TRBV5-1|-|TRBJ2-7
CASSPGLAVTSYEQYF
TGCGCCAGCAGCCCAGGACTAGCGGTGACATCCTACGAGCAGTACTTC
>16|-|TRBV5-6|-|TRBJ2-7
CASSFRGEPKIYEQYF
TGTGCCAGCAGCTTCAGGGGCGAGCCCAAAATCTACGAGCAGTACTTC
>13|-|TRBV11-3|-|TRBJ2-3
CASSPTLAGRQYF
TGTGCCAGCAGCCCGACCCTCGCGGGGAGGCAGTATTTT
>16|TRBD1|TRBV5-8|-|TRBJ1-1
CASSQDRGRSNTEAFF
TGTGCCAGCAGCCAGGACAGGGGTCGATCAAACACTGAAGCTTTCTTT
>15|TRBD2|TRBV4-1|-|TRBJ2-7
CASSHLSGGDYEQYF
TGCGCCAGCAGCCACCTAAGCGGGGGGGACTACGAGCAGTACTTC
>16|-|TRBV2|-|TRBJ2-3
CASSLGAGEGTDTQYF
TGTGCCAGCAGCCTAGGGGCAGGGGAGGGCACAGATACGCAGTATTTT
>15|TRBD2|TRBV7-3|-|TRBJ2-1
CASSFGTSGWDEQFF
TGTGCCAGCAGCTTCGGGACTAGCGGGTGGGATGAGCAGTTCTTC
>15|-|TRBV5-4|-|TRBJ1-1
CASSLVGGLGTEAFF
TGTGCCAGCAGCTTGGTCGGGGGTCTGGGCACTGAAGCTTTCTTT
>12|-|TRBV9|-|TRBJ1-2
CASSPPVGPSTF
TGTGCCAGCAGCCCTCCCGTGGGGCCTAGCACCTTC
>15|TRBD2|TRBV12-5|-|TRBJ2-5
CASGLGTSGEETQYF
TGTGCTAGTGGTTTGGGGACTAGCGGGGAAGAGACCCAGTACTTC
>22|TRBD2|TRBV7-8|-|TRBJ2-7
CASSLALAQPGTSGANSYEQYF
TGTGCCAGCAGCTTAGCTTTAGCCCAGCCCGGGACTAGCGGGGCCAACTCCTACGAGCAGTACTTC
>15|TRBD1|TRBV28|-|TRBJ1-2
CASTAPGQLFYGYTF
TGTGCCAGCACCGCCCCGGGACAGCTGTTCTATGGCTACACCTTC
>12|TRBD1|TRBV9|-|TRBJ1-1
CASSATGGTAFF
TGTGCCAGCAGCGCGACAGGGGGAACAGCTTTCTTT
>12|-|TRBV25-1|-|TRBJ2-7
CASSFQGYEQYF
TGTGCCAGCAGTTTTCAGGGTTACGAGCAGTACTTC
>16|TRBD1|TRBV5-4|-|TRBJ2-7
CASSARTGALLYEQYF
TGTGCCAGCAGCGCCCGGACAGGAGCACTCCTCTACGAGCAGTACTTC
>14|-|TRBV5-1|-|TRBJ1-2
CASSLEGTPYGYTF
TGCGCCAGCAGCTTGGAAGGGACCCCTTATGGCTACACCTTC
>13|-|TRBV5-4|-|TRBJ1-4
CASSLGLGEKLFF
TGTGCCAGCAGCCTTGGACTGGGAGAAAAACTGTTTTTT
>15|-|TRBV25-1|-|TRBJ1-3
CASSDREPGGNTIYF
TGTGCCAGCAGTGACAGGGAGCCGGGGGGGAACACCATATATTTT
>16|-|TRBV28|-|TRBJ2-5
CASNEPGHLIQETQYF
TGTGCCAGCAATGAACCGGGACATCTTATCCAAGAGACCCAGTACTTC
>17|-|TRBV7-6|-|TRBJ1-3
CASSLSVLKSSGNTIYF
TGTGCCAGCAGCTTATCTGTCCTGAAGAGCTCTGGAAACACCATATATTTT
>13|-|TRBV6-6|-|TRBJ2-7
CASSSPHIYEQYF
TGTGCCAGCAGCTCCCCTCACATCTACGAGCAGTACTTC
>16|TRBD2|TRBV7-2|-|TRBJ2-7
CASSLEGLAGNYEQYF
TGTGCCAGCAGCTTAGAAGGACTAGCGGGAAACTACGAGCAGTACTTC
>15|TRBD2|TRBV27|-|TRBJ2-1
CASSRRRGGLNEQFF
TGTGCCAGCAGCCGACGACGGGGGGGGTTGAATGAGCAGTTCTTC
>15|-|TRBV19|-|TRBJ2-3
CASKQRGASTDTQYF
TGTGCCAGTAAACAGCGCGGAGCTAGCACAGATACGCAGTATTTT
>16|TRBD1|TRBV4-1|-|TRBJ1-1
CASSQEQGAMNTEAFF
TGCGCCAGCAGCCAAGAACAGGGGGCCATGAACACTGAAGCTTTCTTT
>13|-|TRBV28|-|TRBJ1-2
CASSLAGSGGYTF
TGTGCCAGCAGTTTAGCAGGTAGCGGTGGCTACACCTTC
>14|-|TRBV7-2|-|TRBJ1-6
CASSLEGRDSPLHF
TGTGCCAGCAGCTTAGAGGGGAGGGATTCACCCCTCCACTTT
>14|-|TRBV2|few|TRBJ1-5
CASTGFYSNQPQHF
TGTGCCAGCACAGGGTTCTATAGCAATCAGCCCCAGCATTTT
>14|-|TRBV7-9|once|TRBJ2-2
CASSLAAEGGELFF
TGTGCCAGCAGCTTAGCAGCGGAGGGCGGGGAGCTGTTTTTT
>16|-|TRBV4-3|-|TRBJ2-7
CASSQDWGLLSYEQYF
TGCGCCAGCAGCCAAGATTGGGGGCTCCTCTCCTACGAGCAGTACTTC
>17|TRBD2|TRBV11-2|-|TRBJ2-3
CASSLDPASGRRDTQYF
TGTGCCAGCAGCTTAGATCCGGCTAGCGGGAGGAGAGATACGCAGTATTTT
>13|-|TRBV18|-|TRBJ1-2
CASSASRSYGYTF
TGTGCCAGCTCAGCTTCAAGGTCTTATGGCTACACCTTC
>15|TRBD2|TRBV27|-|TRBJ2-1
CASSPLAGSYNEQFF
TGTGCCAGCAGTCCACTAGCGGGGTCCTACAATGAGCAGTTCTTC